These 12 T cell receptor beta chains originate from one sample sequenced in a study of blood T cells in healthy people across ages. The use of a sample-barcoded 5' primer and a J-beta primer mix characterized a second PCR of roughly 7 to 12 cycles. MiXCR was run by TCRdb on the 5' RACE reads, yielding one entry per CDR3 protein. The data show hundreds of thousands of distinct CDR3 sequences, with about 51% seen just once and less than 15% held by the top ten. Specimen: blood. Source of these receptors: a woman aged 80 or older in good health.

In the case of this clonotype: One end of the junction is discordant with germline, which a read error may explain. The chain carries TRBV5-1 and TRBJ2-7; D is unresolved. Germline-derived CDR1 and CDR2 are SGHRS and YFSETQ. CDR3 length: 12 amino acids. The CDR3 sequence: CASSLNTNEQYF. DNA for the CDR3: TGTGCCAGCAGCTTAAATACGAATGAGCAGTACTTC.

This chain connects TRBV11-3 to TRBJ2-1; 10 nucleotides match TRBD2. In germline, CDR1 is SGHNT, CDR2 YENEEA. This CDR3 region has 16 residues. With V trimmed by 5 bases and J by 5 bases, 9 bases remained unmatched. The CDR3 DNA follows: TGTGCCAGCAGCCAGAAAGGGACTAGCGTTAACAATGAGCAGTTCTTC. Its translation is CASSQKGTSVNNEQFF.

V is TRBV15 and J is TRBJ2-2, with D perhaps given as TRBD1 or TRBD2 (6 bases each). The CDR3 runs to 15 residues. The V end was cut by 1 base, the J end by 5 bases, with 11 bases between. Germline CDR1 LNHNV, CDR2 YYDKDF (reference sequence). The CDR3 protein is CATSRVRGLTGELFF. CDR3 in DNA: TGTGCCACCAGCAGAGTCCGGGGGCTAACCGGGGAGCTGTTTTTT. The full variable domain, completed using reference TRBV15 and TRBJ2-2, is DAMVIQNPRYQVTQFGKPVTLSCSQTLNHNVMYWYQQKSSQAPKLLFHYYDKDFNNEADTPDNFQSRRPNTSFCFLDIRSPGLGDTAMYLCATSRVRGLTGELFFGEGSRLTVL.

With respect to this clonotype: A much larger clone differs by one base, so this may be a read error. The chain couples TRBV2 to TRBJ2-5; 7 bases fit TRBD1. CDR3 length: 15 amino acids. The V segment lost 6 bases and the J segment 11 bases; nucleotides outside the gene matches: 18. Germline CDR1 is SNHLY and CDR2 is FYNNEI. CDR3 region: CASSVTTGVVYEQYF. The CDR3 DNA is TGTGCCAGCAGCGTCACTACAGGGGTTGTTTATGAGCAGTACTTC.

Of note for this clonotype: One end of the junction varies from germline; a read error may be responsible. CDR3 residues: CSVVHPNYGHTF. CDR3 coding DNA: TGCAGCGTTGTTCACCCTAACTATGGCCACACCTTC. The J gene is TRBJ1-2, the V gene TRBV29-1; D gene ambiguous. Germline V gene data show CDR1 as SQVTM and CDR2 as ANQGSEA. This CDR3 comprises 12 residues.

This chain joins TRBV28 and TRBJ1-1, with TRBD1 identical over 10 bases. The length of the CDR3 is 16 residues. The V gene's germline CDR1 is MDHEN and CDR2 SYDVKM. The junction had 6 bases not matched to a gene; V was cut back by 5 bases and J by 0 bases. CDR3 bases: TGTGCCAGCAGTATGGGACAGGGGACGATGAACACTGAAGCTTTCTTT. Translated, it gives CASSMGQGTMNTEAFF.

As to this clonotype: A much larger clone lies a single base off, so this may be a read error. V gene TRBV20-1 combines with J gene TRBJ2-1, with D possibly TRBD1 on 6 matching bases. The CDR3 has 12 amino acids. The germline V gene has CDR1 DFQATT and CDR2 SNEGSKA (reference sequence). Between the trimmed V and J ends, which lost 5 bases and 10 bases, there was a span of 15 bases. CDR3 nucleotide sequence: TGCAGTGCTGGGGGCCGCCGGAAAGAGCAGTTCTTC. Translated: CSAGGRRKEQFF.

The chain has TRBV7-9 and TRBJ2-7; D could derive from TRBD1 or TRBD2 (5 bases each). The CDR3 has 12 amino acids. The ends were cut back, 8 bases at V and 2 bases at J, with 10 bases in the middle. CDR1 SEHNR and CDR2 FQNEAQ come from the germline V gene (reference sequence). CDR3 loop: CASGQGPYEQYF. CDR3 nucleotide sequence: TGTGCCAGCGGGCAGGGACCCTACGAGCAGTACTTC.

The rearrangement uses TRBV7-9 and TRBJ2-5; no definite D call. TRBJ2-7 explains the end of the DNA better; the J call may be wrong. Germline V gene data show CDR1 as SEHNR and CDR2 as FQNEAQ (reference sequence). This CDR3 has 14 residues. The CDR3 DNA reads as TGTGCCAGCAGCGTAGAGGATACTGCCTACGAGCAGTACTTC. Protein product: CASSVEDTAYEQYF.

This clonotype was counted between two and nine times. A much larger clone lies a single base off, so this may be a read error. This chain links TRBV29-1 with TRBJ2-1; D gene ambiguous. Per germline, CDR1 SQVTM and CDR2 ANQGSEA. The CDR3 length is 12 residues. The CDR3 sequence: CSVSVGYNKQFF. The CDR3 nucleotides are TGCAGCGTTTCGGTGGGATACAATAAGCAGTTCTTC.

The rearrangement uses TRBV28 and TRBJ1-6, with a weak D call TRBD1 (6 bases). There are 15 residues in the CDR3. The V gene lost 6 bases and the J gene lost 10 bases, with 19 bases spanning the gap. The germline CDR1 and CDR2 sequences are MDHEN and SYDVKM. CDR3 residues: CASRLGQGLVSPLHF. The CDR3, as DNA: TGTGCCAGCAGACTGGGGCAGGGGCTGGTATCACCCCTCCACTTT.

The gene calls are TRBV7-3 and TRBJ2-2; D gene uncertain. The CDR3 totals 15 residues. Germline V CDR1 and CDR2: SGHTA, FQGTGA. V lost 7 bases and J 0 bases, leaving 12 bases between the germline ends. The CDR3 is CASTPHPANTGELFF. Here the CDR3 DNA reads TGTGCCAGCACCCCACACCCCGCGAACACCGGGGAGCTGTTTTTT.